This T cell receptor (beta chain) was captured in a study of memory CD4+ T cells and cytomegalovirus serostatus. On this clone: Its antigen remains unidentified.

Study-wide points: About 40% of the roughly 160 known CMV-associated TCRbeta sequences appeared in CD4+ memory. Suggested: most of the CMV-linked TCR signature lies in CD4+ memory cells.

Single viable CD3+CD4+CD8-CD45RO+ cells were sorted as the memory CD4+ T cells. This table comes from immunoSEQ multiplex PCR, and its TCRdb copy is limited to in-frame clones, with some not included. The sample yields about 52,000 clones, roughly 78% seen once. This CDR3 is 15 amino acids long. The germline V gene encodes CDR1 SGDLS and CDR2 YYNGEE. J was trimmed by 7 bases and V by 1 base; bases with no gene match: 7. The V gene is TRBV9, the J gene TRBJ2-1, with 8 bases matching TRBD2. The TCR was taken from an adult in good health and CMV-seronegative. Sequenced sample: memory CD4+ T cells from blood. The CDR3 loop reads CASSVLGVAGNEQFF. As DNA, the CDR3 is TGTGCCAGCAGCGTACTTGGGGTAGCGGGGAATGAGCAGTTCTTC.